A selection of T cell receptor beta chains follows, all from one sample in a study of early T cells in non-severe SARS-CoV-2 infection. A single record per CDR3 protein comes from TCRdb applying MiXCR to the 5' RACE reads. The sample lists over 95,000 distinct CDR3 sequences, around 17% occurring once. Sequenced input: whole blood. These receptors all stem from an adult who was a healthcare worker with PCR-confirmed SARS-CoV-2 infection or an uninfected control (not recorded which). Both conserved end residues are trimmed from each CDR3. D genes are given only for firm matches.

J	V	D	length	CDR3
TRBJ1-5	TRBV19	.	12	ASKVGDLNQPQH
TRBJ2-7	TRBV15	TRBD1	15	ATSRQQPGQGTYEQY
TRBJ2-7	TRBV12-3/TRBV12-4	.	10	ASGRWTYEQY
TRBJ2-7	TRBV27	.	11	ASSLTVSYEQY
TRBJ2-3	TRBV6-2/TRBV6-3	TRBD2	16	ASSYPRLAGGGTDTQY
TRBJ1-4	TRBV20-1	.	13	SARDLRVANEKLF
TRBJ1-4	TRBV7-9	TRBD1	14	ASSQDRGEVDEKLF
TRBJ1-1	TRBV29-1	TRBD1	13	SVDGTAPLNTEAF
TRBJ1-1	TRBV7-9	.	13	ASSLGGEVITEAF
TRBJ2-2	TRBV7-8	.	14	ASSMNSHTNTGELF
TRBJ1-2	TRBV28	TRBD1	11	ASSNRGFYGYT
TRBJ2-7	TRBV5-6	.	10	ASSRDFYEQY
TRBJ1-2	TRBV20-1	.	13	SARVGARGNYGYT
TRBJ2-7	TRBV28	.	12	ASSPPEGTYEQY
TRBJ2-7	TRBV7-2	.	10	ANSLRPYEQY
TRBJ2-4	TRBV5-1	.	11	ASRQGSGDIQY
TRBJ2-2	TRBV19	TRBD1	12	ASKGQLDTGELF